This TCR beta chain was captured in a study of molecular identifiers for immune sequencing clone quantification. Findings and limits, study-wide: Spiked Jurkat TCR RNA originating from one cell could reportedly be identified amid more than 800,000 naive cells. Highly expanded clone sizes could end up underestimated if a barcode were shared by identical TCR molecules.

Trimming took 4 bases from V and 4 from J; bases not matched to a gene: 3. Germline CDR1 and CDR2: MGHRA and YSYEKL. The CDR3 length is 15 residues. Previously described methods and listed TCR primers were used for bulk TCR libraries. TCRdb processed the PCR reads anew with MiXCR; each CDR3 protein has one entry. The sample holds more than 85,000 distinct CDR3 sequences; 30% to 45% are singletons and the top ten take about 9.7%. This clonotype was counted between two and nine times. Its matching antigen is unknown. As CD8+CD4-CCR7+CD45RA+ cells, naive CD8 T cells were sorted. Material: naive CD8+ T cells from blood, with Jurkat cell RNA spiked in. The sample's subset: FACS-sorted CD8+CD4-CCR7+CD45RA+ naive T cells. The V call is TRBV4-1, the J call TRBJ2-1; TRBD2 matches at 11 bases. The sequence was collected from a human donor in good health. Some libraries in this study had Jurkat cell RNA spiked in. Written as DNA, the CDR3 is TGCGCCAGCAGCCGTACTAGCGGGAGATACAATGAGCAGTTCTTC. It translates to CASSRTSGRYNEQFF.